This TCR beta chain was obtained from a study of Graves' ophthalmopathy and Graves' hyperthyroidism. On the study more broadly: Samples of peripheral blood were obtained at initial diagnosis, prior to treatment of any kind.

This CDR3 contains 15 residues. Deletions cut 5 bases from V and 1 base from J, with 15 bases between. Using RNA transcripts, the TCR beta CDR3 regions were amplified. The first-round RT-PCR employed HTBI primers together with the Qiagen OneStep RT-PCR kit. A multiplex PCR was then performed as the second round. TCRdb re-derived calls from the multiplex PCR reads in MiXCR, one entry per CDR3 protein. The sample holds about 160,000 distinct CDR3 sequences; about two fifths are singletons and the top ten take about 8.2%. This clonotype was picked up many times. None of the included patients had other autoimmune diseases, uncontrolled infections, pregnancy or lactation, as these led to exclusion.

The clonotype comes from a man aged 25-45 years with Graves' ophthalmopathy. This sequence joins TRBV12-3 or TRBV12-4 and TRBJ2-7; D is undetermined. The sample consisted of peripheral blood. CDR3 sequence reads: CASSPELEPSYEQYF. For the CDR3, the DNA is TGTGCCAGCAGTCCCGAACTTGAGCCTTCCTACGAGCAGTACTTC.